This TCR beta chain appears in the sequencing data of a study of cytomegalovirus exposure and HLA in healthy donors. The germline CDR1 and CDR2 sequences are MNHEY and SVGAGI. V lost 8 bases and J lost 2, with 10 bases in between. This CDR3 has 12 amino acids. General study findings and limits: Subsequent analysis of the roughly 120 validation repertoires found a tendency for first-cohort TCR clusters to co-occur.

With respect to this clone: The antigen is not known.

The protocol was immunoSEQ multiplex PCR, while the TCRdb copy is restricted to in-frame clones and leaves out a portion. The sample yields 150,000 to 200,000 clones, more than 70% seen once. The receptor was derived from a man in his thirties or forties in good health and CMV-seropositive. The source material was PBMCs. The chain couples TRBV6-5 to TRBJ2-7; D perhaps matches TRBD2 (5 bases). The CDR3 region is CASAGHPYEQYF. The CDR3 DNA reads TGTGCCAGCGCGGGTCATCCCTACGAGCAGTACTTC.